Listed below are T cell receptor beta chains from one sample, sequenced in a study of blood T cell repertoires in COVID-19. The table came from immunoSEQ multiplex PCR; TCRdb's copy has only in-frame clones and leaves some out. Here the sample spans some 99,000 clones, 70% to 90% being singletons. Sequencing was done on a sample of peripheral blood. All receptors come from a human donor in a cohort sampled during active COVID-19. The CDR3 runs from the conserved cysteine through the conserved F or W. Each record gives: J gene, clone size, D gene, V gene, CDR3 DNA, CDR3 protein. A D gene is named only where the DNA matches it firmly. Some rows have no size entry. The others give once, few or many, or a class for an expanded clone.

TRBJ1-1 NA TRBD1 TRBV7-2 TGTGCCAGCAGCTCTGACAGGGTTCGGGTAACTGAAGCTTTCTTT CASSSDRVRVTEAFF
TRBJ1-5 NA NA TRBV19 TGTGCCACTACAAGTAGCAGCGCGGGCAGTCTCGGCAATCAGCCCCAGCATTTT CATTSSSAGSLGNQPQHF
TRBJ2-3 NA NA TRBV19 TGTGCCAGTAGGGGGGCGGGAGCCAAGTATTTT CASRGAGAKYF
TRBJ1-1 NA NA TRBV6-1 TGTGCCAGCAGTGAAGTGCGGAACACTGAAGCTTTCTTT CASSEVRNTEAFF
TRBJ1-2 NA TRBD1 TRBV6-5 TGTGCCAGCATATCCGGACCGGGACAGGGCTTTGGCTACACCTTC CASISGPGQGFGYTF
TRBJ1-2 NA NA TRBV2 TGTGCCAGCAGGAGAGTCGACTGGGGCTACACCTTC CASRRVDWGYTF
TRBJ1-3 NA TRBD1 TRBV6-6 TGTGCCAGCAGTCCCCAGTGGACAGGGGTCTCTGGAAACACCATATATTTT CASSPQWTGVSGNTIYF
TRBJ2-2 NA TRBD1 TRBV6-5 TGTGCCAGCAGAAGTATAGACAGGGGGTTCGGGGAGCTGTTTTTT CASRSIDRGFGELFF
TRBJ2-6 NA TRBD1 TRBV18 TGTGCCAGCTCATTGACAGGGGGCGCAAAATTCAACGTCCTGACTTTC CASSLTGGAKFNVLTF
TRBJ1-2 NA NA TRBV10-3 TGTGCCATCAGTGATAGAGGGGGTGACTATGGCTACACCTTC CAISDRGGDYGYTF
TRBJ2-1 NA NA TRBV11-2 TGTGCCAGCAGCTTAGAGCCCCCCACCGAGTACAATGAGCAGTTCTTC CASSLEPPTEYNEQFF
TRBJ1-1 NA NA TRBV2 TGTGCCAGCAGCCGCGGCAGGGTGATTATGAACACTGAAGCTTTCTTT CASSRGRVIMNTEAFF
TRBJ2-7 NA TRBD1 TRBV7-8 TGTGCCAGCAGCTTAGGAGGACAGGGGCCTCTCGGCGAGCAGTACTTC CASSLGGQGPLGEQYF
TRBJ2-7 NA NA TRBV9 TGTGCCAGCAGCGTAGCTGAAGGGGGCGAGCAGTACTTC CASSVAEGGEQYF
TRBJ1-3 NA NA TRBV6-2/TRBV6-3 TGTGCCAGCAGTTACTACAGGCTACTCATCTCTGGAAACACCATATATTTT CASSYYRLLISGNTIYF
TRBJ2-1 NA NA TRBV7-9 TGTGCCAGCAGCTTCTCCGACAGCTCCTACAATGAGCAGTTCTTC CASSFSDSSYNEQFF
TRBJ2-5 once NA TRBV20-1 TGCAGTGCTAACCCCGGGGAGACCCAGTACTTC CSANPGETQYF
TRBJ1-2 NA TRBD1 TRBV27 TGTGCCAGCAGTCACACATCAGGGGGCGGCTATGGCTACACCTTC CASSHTSGGGYGYTF
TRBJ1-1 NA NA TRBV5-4 TGTGCCAGCAGCTTGGTGAGGGGGTTGGTGAACACTGAAGCTTTCTTT CASSLVRGLVNTEAFF
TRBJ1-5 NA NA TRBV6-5 TGTGCCAGCAGTTGGGGGGGCAACGGTCAGCCCCAGCATTTT CASSWGGNGQPQHF
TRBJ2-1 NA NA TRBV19 TGTGCCAGTAGTGTGTTGCACAGTGGGAGCTCCTACAATGAGCAGTTCTTC CASSVLHSGSSYNEQFF
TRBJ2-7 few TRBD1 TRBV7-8 TGTGCCAGCAGCTTCCCAGGGGGCGAGCAGTACTTC CASSFPGGEQYF
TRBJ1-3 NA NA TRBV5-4 TGTGCCAGCAGCTTGGGGGCCCCCGGAAACACCATATATTTT CASSLGAPGNTIYF
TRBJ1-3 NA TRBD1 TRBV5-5 TGTGCCAGCAGCTCCAGAGGGACAGGGGGCAAACGGAACACCATATATTTT CASSSRGTGGKRNTIYF
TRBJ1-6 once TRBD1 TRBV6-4 TGTGCCAGCAGTGACCGCGGACAGGGAAGGTCACCCCTCCACTTT CASSDRGQGRSPLHF
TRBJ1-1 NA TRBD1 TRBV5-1 TGCGCCAGCAGCCAGGACAGGGGGCCGAACACTGAAGCTTTCTTT CASSQDRGPNTEAFF
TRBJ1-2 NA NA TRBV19 TGTGCCAGTAGTACTCGACCTGAGGGTGGCTACACCTTC CASSTRPEGGYTF
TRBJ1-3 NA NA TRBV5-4 TGTGCCAGCAGCTTGGTGTCAGGGGCCGGACCAAACACCATATATTTT CASSLVSGAGPNTIYF
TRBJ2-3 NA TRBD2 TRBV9 TGTGCCAGCAGCCCGGGACTAGCGGGCACAGATACGCAGTATTTT CASSPGLAGTDTQYF
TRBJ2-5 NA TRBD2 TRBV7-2 TGTGCCAGCAGCTTACAGGGACTAGCTGGTGAGACCCAGTACTTC CASSLQGLAGETQYF
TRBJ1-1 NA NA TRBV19 TGTGCCAGTAGTATAAGTCCGGCTAGTGTTGCGAAAGCTTTCTTT CASSISPASVAKAFF
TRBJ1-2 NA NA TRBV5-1 TGCGCCAGCAGCTTGAGGCAGGGCGGATCCTCCTATGGCTACACCTTC CASSLRQGGSSYGYTF
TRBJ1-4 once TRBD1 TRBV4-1 TGCGCCAGCACCCCCGCCGGTCCGGGGCAGGGGGCGCTTAACGAAAAACTGTTTTTT CASTPAGPGQGALNEKLFF
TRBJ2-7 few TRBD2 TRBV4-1 TGCGCCAGCAGCCAAGTTTCTAGCGGGAAACCCTACGAGCAGTACTTC CASSQVSSGKPYEQYF
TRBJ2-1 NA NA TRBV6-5 TGTGCCAGTCGTCCCGGCGGGAAGAGGGGTGAGCAGTTCTTC CASRPGGKRGEQFF
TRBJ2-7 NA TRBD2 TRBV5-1 TGCGCCAGTGGGAAGCGGGAGGGCCAGTCCAGGTACGAGCAGTACTTC CASGKREGQSRYEQYF
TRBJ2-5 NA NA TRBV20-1 TGCAGTGCTAGTGCTAGTATGGGTTTAGAGACCCAGTACTTC CSASASMGLETQYF
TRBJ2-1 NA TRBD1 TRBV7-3 TGTGCCAGCAGCTACGGGACAGGGGACTACAATGAGCAGTTCTTC CASSYGTGDYNEQFF
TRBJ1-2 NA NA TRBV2 TGTGCCAGCACCTCGGGGAGGGAATCAGGCTACACCTTC CASTSGRESGYTF
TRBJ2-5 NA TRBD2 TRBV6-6 TGTGCCAGCAGTATAATAGCGGGAGGGGGGGAGACCCAGTACTTC CASSIIAGGGETQYF
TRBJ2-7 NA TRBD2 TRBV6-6 TGTGCCAGCAGCCCGACCTCCGGGACTAGATCCTCCGAGCAGTACTTC CASSPTSGTRSSEQYF
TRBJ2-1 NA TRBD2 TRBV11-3 TGTGCCAGCAGCTTTAGCCCGCAGCGGGGGACCTCCAATGAGCAGTTCTTC CASSFSPQRGTSNEQFF
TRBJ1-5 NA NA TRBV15 TGTGCCACCAGCAGAGACGAGGGATCGTGGTGGGGCAATCAGCCCCAGCATTTT CATSRDEGSWWGNQPQHF
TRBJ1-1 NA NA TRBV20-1 TGCAGTGCTAGTGGGCAGTTGAACACTGAAGCTTTCTTT CSASGQLNTEAFF
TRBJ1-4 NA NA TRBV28 TGTGCCAGCAGTTTCAGGGGCCGTAATGAAAAACTGTTTTTT CASSFRGRNEKLFF
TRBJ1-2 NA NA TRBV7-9 TGTGCCAGCAGCTTAGCCGACACGGATGGCTACACCTTC CASSLADTDGYTF
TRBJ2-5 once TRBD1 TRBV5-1 TGCGCCAGCAGCCCCGGGACAGGGCGGCAAGAGACCCAGTACTTC CASSPGTGRQETQYF
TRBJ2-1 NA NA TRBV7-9 TGTGCCAGCAGCTTATTAGCTGAGCAGTTCTTC CASSLLAEQFF
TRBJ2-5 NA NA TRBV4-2 TGTGCCAGCAGCCAAGGAGGAGCGGAGTCTCAAGAGACCCAGTACTTC CASSQGGAESQETQYF
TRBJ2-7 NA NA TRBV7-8 TGTGCCAGCAGCCGAGCACCTAGCGAAAGGGAGCAGTACTTC CASSRAPSEREQYF